This T cell receptor beta chain was documented in a study of blood T cell repertoires in COVID-19. The CDR3 spans 13 residues. The V gene end was trimmed by 4 bases and the J gene end by 10 bases; junction bases not matched to a gene: 5. Per the germline V gene, CDR1 is ENHRY and CDR2 is SYGVKD. Under the authors' procedure: Quantification of nucleated cells was approximated via reference gene primer amplification. Sequenced by immunoSEQ multiplex PCR; TCRdb stores in-frame clones only, minus some. V and J calls and clone size come straight from that table; D and trimming were deduced from the DNA. The table shows approximately 100,000 clones, with roughly nine tenths occurring only once.

J is TRBJ1-2 and V is TRBV10-3; TRBD1 matches 11 bases. Sequencing was carried out using peripheral blood. This clonotype originated in a woman aged 80 or older in a cohort sampled during active COVID-19. The CDR3 loop is CAISVGQGAAYTF. The DNA for the CDR3 is TGTGCCATCAGTGTCGGACAGGGGGCCGCCTACACCTTC.